These 6 T cell receptor beta chains originate from one sample sequenced in a study of CD8 T cells in ankylosing spondylitis. In TCRdb, the 5' RACE reads were re-called with MiXCR into one record per CDR3 protein. The data hold a few hundred thousand distinct CDR3 sequences, with around 10% observed a single time. Sequencing was carried out using blood, either unsorted or a sorted T cell fraction (not recorded which). The receptors were gathered from a female donor with ankylosing spondylitis or in good health (not recorded which).

This clonotype has a count of ten or more. This chain connects TRBV20-1 to TRBJ2-5, with 11 nucleotides matching TRBD2. Germline-derived CDR1 and CDR2 are DFQATT and SNEGSKA (reference sequence). The trim removed 0 bases at V and 4 bases at J, leaving 7 bases unmatched. This CDR3 contains 16 residues. CDR3 nucleotide sequence: TGCAGTGCTAGAGATTTACTAGCGGGAGCTGGAGAGACCCAGTACTTC. This gives the protein CSARDLLAGAGETQYF.

In its sample, this clonotype was seen many times. The chain carries TRBV12-3 or TRBV12-4 and TRBJ1-5; D gene unclear. The CDR3 is 14 residues long. Between the trimmed V and J ends, which lost 3 bases and 3 bases, there was a span of 9 bases. The CDR3 region is CASSLWGDNQPQHF. In nucleotides, the CDR3 is TGTGCCAGCAGTTTGTGGGGAGACAATCAGCCCCAGCATTTT.

This clonotype was counted ten times or more. The rearrangement links TRBV7-2 to TRBJ2-3; D gene uncertain. V was pared by 5 bases and J by 2 bases, with 14 bases between. The CDR3 loop spans 15 amino acids. The germline V gene has CDR1 SGHTA and CDR2 FQGNSA. In DNA, the CDR3 is TGTGCCAGCAGCCCCATGGTGGTAAACACAGATACGCAGTATTTT. This encodes CASSPMVVNTDTQYF.

This chain links TRBV6-2 or TRBV6-3 with TRBJ2-7, with D tentatively TRBD1 (6 bases). The ends were cut back, 2 bases at V and 4 bases at J, with 9 bases in the middle. The CDR3 loop spans 13 amino acids. Germline lookup yields CDR1 MNHEY and CDR2 SVGEGT. The CDR3: CASSYDRRYEQYF. DNA of the CDR3: TGTGCCAGCAGTTACGACAGGAGGTACGAGCAGTACTTC.

The V call is TRBV19, the J call TRBJ2-6; D is tentatively TRBD1 or TRBD2 (5 bases each). The CDR3 is 14 amino acids. V lost 7 bases, J lost 1 base, and 8 bases lay in between. Germline V lookup: CDR1 LNHDA, CDR2 SQIVND (reference sequence). The CDR3 here is CASTEGSGANVLTF. The CDR3 DNA reads TGTGCCAGTACTGAGGGGTCTGGGGCCAACGTCCTGACTTTC.

In this sample, this clonotype turned up many times. The chain carries TRBV20-1 and TRBJ1-5; TRBD1 matches at 11 bases. V shed 6 bases, J shed 4 bases, and the junction held 8 bases outside the gene matches. Germline V gives CDR1 DFQATT, CDR2 SNEGSKA (reference sequence). The CDR3 spans 15 residues. CDR3 bases: TGCAGTGCAAGCCCCGGGACAGGGGGGAATCAGCCCCAGCATTTT. Its translation is CSASPGTGGNQPQHF.